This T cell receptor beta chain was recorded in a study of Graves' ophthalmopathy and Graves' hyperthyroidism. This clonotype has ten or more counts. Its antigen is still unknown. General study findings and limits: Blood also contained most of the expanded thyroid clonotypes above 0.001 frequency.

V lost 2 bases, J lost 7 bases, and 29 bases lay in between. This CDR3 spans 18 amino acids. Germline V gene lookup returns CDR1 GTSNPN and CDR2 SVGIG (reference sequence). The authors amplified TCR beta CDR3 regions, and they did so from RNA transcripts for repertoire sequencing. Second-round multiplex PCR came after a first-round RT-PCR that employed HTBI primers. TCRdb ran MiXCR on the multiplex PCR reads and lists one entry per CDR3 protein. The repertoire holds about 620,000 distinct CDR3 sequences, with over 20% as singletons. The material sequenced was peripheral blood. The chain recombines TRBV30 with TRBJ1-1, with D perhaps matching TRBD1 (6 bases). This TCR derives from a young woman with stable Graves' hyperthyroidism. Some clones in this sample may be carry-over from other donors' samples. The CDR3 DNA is TGTGCCTGGAGTCCACCTAACCGGGACACGCTTCAGCGGGGTGAAGCTTTCTTT. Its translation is CAWSPPNRDTLQRGEAFF.